A single sample is the source of the 29 T cell receptor beta chains below, sequenced in a study of OX40 agonist ivuxolimab in advanced cancers. Here immunoSEQ multiplex PCR was the method, and the copy in TCRdb shows in-frame clones only, minus some. Of 20,000 or so clones in the sample, 77% were seen once. This sample comprised CD4+ or CD8+ T cells sorted from blood, obtained in a trial of the OX40 agonist ivuxolimab. These receptors came from an adult with an advanced solid tumor such as melanoma, head and neck, liver or kidney cancer.

The chain combines TRBV19 with TRBJ1-5; D not certain. The CDR3 consists of 15 residues. Germline lookup yields CDR1 LNHDA and CDR2 SQIVND (reference sequence). V was clipped by 2 bases and J by 2 bases, with 10 bases between them. CDR3 bases: TGTGCCAGTAGTATAAGTGGGAAGGGCAATCAGCCCCAGCATTTT. The encoded protein is CASSISGKGNQPQHF.

V is TRBV2 and J is TRBJ2-1; 8 nucleotides line up with TRBD2. CDR1 is SNHLY and CDR2 is FYNNEI in the germline V gene. Unmatched junction bases numbered 11, after V lost 10 bases and J lost 0 bases. The CDR3 contains 16 residues. CDR3 protein: CAITGGGRGSYNEQFF. DNA of the CDR3: TGTGCCATAACGGGGGGGGGCCGAGGCTCCTACAATGAGCAGTTCTTC. The full variable domain, with the rest looked up from reference TRBV2 and TRBJ2-1, is EPEVTQTPSHQVTQMGQEVILRCVPISNHLYFYWYRQILGQKVEFLVSFYNNEISEKSEIFDDQFSVERPDGSNFTLKIRSTKLEDSAMYFCAITGGGRGSYNEQFFGPGTRLTVL.

This rearrangement joins TRBV7-8 to TRBJ2-7; 9 positions agree with TRBD1. With V trimmed by 4 bases and J by 6 bases, 10 bases remained unmatched. CDR1 is SGHVS and CDR2 is FQNEAQ in the germline V gene. This CDR3 has 15 residues. CDR3 in DNA: TGTGCCAGCAGCTGGTCCGGGACAGGGTTTGCCGAGCAGTACTTC. This codes for CASSWSGTGFAEQYF.

The rearrangement joins TRBV4-1 to TRBJ1-5; D possibly corresponds to TRBD1 (6 bases). CDR3 length: 15 amino acids. The germline V and J ends were trimmed by 4 bases and 2 bases, with 12 bases remaining between them. From germline, CDR1 is MGHRA and CDR2 YSYEKL. CDR3 residues: CASSREQGRNQPQHF. CDR3 nucleotides: TGCGCCAGCAGCCGAGAACAGGGCCGCAATCAGCCCCAGCATTTT.

The chain carries TRBV19 and TRBJ2-7, with TRBD2 matching over 7 bases. Germline CDR1 and CDR2: LNHDA and SQIVND (reference sequence). The CDR3 has 14 residues. V shed 3 bases, J shed 3 bases, and the junction held 5 bases outside the gene matches. The CDR3 coding sequence is TGTGCCAGTAGTATCTCGGGACTACTCTACGAGCAGTACTTC. Protein: CASSISGLLYEQYF. The whole variable domain, filled in from reference TRBV19 and TRBJ2-7, reads DGGITQSPKYLFRKEGQNVTLSCEQNLNHDAMYWYRQDPGQGLRLIYYSQIVNDFQKGDIAEGYSVSREKKESFPLTVTSAQKNPTAFYLCASSISGLLYEQYFGPGTRLTVT.

This clone was found a few times. The chain links TRBV6-4 to TRBJ2-3; tentative D call: TRBD2 (6 bases). V lost 5 bases and J 1 base, leaving 25 bases between the germline ends. CDR1 MRHNA and CDR2 SNTAGT come from the germline V gene. The CDR3 runs to 19 residues. Written as DNA, the CDR3 is TGTGCCAGCAGTCCCTCAGGGCAAACTAGCAGCGAGCGCACAGATACGCAGTATTTT. Its protein is CASSPSGQTSSERTDTQYF.

This clone qualifies as medium-sized (0.01 to 0.1%). The rearrangement uses TRBV6-6 and TRBJ1-2, with D perhaps TRBD1 (5 bases). In germline, CDR1 is MNHNY, CDR2 SVGAGI (reference sequence). V shed 7 bases and J shed 6 bases, with 9 bases lying between them. The CDR3 contains 11 residues. CDR3: CASTEGNGYTF. CDR3 coding DNA: TGTGCCAGCACCGAGGGGAATGGCTACACCTTC.

The chain is built from TRBV12-5 and TRBJ2-2, with D possibly TRBD1 on 6 matching bases. The V end lost 5 bases, the J end lost 7 bases, and 14 bases lay between the germline ends. Germline assignment: CDR1 LGHNT and CDR2 FRNRAP. This CDR3 is 14 amino acids long. In nucleotides, the CDR3 is TGTGCTAGTGGTGGACCTCCAGGGGTCGGGGAGCTGTTTTTT. Its protein is CASGGPPGVGELFF.

The chain has TRBV19 and TRBJ2-1; weak D call: TRBD2 (5 bases). Trimming took 2 bases from V and 3 from J, leaving 11 bases between them. Germline V gives CDR1 LNHDA, CDR2 SQIVND (reference sequence). The CDR3 loop spans 15 amino acids. DNA for the CDR3: TGTGCCAGTAGTATATATTCCGGGGACTACAATGAGCAGTTCTTC. It is translated as CASSIYSGDYNEQFF.

For the CDR3, the DNA is TGTGCCAGCAGCACAGGACTAGCGGGGGGCTACGAGCAGTACTTC. This translates into CASSTGLAGGYEQYF. The V call is TRBV5-6, the J call TRBJ2-7, with 14 bases identical to TRBD2. J gave up 3 bases and V 4 bases, and 3 bases lay outside the gene matches. The CDR3 has 15 residues. The germline V gene encodes CDR1 SGHDT and CDR2 YYEEEE.

V and J are TRBV5-1 and TRBJ2-7, with TRBD1 matching over 7 bases. The CDR3 totals 16 residues. Germline CDR1 reads SGHRS; CDR2 reads YFSETQ. The junction had 11 bases not matched to a gene; V was cut back by 0 bases and J by 5 bases. The CDR3 nucleotides are TGCGCCAGCAGCTTGGCCTTCGGCAGGGGGTCCCACGAGCAGTACTTC. It encodes CASSLAFGRGSHEQYF.

In its sample, this clone was seen once. The J gene is TRBJ2-3, the V gene TRBV27; D is uncertain. The V end was cut by 1 base, the J end by 4 bases, with 9 bases between. This CDR3 contains 14 residues. CDR1 is MNHEY, CDR2 SMNVEV, per germline (reference sequence). Written as DNA, the CDR3 is TGTGCCAGCAGTTTATTAACGGGTGCAGATACGCAGTATTTT. This gives the protein CASSLLTGADTQYF.

CDR3 region: CASSQDSRSNQPQHF. The DNA of the CDR3 is TGCGCCAGCAGCCAAGATTCTCGAAGCAATCAGCCCCAGCATTTT. The gene calls are TRBV4-3 and TRBJ1-5, with D unresolved. This CDR3 has 15 residues. Germline V gene data show CDR1 as LGHNA and CDR2 as YSLEER. The V end lost 0 bases, the J end lost 1 base, and 7 bases lay between the germline ends.

The CDR3 sequence: CASSLGEGFLYNSPLHF. CDR3 nucleotides: TGTGCCAGCAGCTTGGGGGAAGGCTTCCTCTATAATTCACCCCTCCACTTT. V gene TRBV7-8 combines with J gene TRBJ1-6; the D gene is possibly TRBD1 (5 bases). V lost 3 bases, J lost 3 bases, and 15 bases lay in between. Germline CDR1 and CDR2: SGHVS and FQNEAQ. The CDR3 sequence is 17 residues long. Full variable domain (outside the CDR3, taken from reference TRBV7-8 and TRBJ1-6): GAGVSQSPRYKVAKRGQDVALRCDPISGHVSLFWYQQALGQGPEFLTYFQNEAQLDKSGLPSDRFFAERPEGSVSTLKIQRTQQEDSAVYLCASSLGEGFLYNSPLHFGNGTRLTVT.

The chain has TRBV4-3 and TRBJ2-1; 10 positions agree with TRBD2. With 0 bases clipped from V and 7 bases from J, the junction kept 6 bases outside the gene matches. Germline V gene sequence: CDR1 LGHNA, CDR2 YSLEER. This CDR3 has 16 residues. CDR3 amino acids: CASSQEASGGGNEQFF. CDR3 nucleotide sequence: TGCGCCAGCAGCCAAGAGGCTAGCGGGGGAGGGAATGAGCAGTTCTTC.

In DNA, the CDR3 is TGTGCCAGCAGTCCGTCGACAGGAATGAACACTGAAGCTTTCTTT. Translation gives CASSPSTGMNTEAFF. The genes are TRBV27 and TRBJ1-1; maybe TRBD1 (6 bases). V shed 5 bases and J shed 0 bases, with 13 bases lying between them. Germline lookup yields CDR1 MNHEY and CDR2 SMNVEV (reference sequence). The CDR3 has 15 amino acids.

The chain has TRBV19 and TRBJ1-1; 9 nucleotides align to TRBD1. Germline V lookup: CDR1 LNHDA, CDR2 SQIVND (reference sequence). After removal of 0 bases from V and 5 bases from J, the junction contained 10 bases not matched to a gene. This CDR3 is 17 amino acids long. CDR3 loop: CASSIEPYRGLFTEAFF. For the CDR3, the DNA is TGTGCCAGTAGTATAGAGCCGTACAGGGGGCTGTTTACTGAAGCTTTCTTT. Supplemented by reference TRBV19 and TRBJ1-1, the full variable domain reads DGGITQSPKYLFRKEGQNVTLSCEQNLNHDAMYWYRQDPGQGLRLIYYSQIVNDFQKGDIAEGYSVSREKKESFPLTVTSAQKNPTAFYLCASSIEPYRGLFTEAFFGQGTRLTVV.

The chain employs TRBV5-6 and TRBJ2-3; D is perhaps TRBD1 (5 bases). Trimming removed 1 base at V and 0 bases at J, with 9 bases between. Germline assignment: CDR1 SGHDT and CDR2 YYEEEE. The CDR3 runs to 15 residues. The CDR3 coding sequence is TGTGCCAGCAGCTTGAGGACACGAAGCACAGATACGCAGTATTTT. This gives the protein CASSLRTRSTDTQYF.

This clone turned up a few times. V gene TRBV4-3 combines with J gene TRBJ2-7; D might be TRBD1 (5 bases). CDR3 length equals 15 residues. CDR1 and CDR2 from the germline V gene are LGHNA and YSLEER. Between the trimmed V and J ends, which lost 0 bases and 5 bases, there was a span of 14 bases. The CDR3 nucleotides read TGCGCCAGCAGCCAAGAGTGGCAGGGTCCCCACGAGCAGTACTTC. This encodes CASSQEWQGPHEQYF.

The gene calls are TRBV9 and TRBJ2-5; 8 positions agree with TRBD2. The V gene end was trimmed by 4 bases and the J gene end by 4 bases; junction bases not matched to a gene: 6. The CDR3 loop spans 14 amino acids. Germline V lookup: CDR1 SGDLS, CDR2 YYNGEE. CDR3 DNA sequence: TGTGCCAGCAGCCCCGGCGGGGGGCTAGAGACCCAGTACTTC. Translation gives CASSPGGGLETQYF.

This clone occurred a few times. J is TRBJ2-1 and V is TRBV9; weak D call: TRBD1 (6 bases). Germline V CDR1 and CDR2: SGDLS, YYNGEE. This CDR3 has 15 amino acids. V was pared by 3 bases and J by 1 base, with 11 bases between. The CDR3 spells CASSEGGGSYNEQFF. The CDR3 DNA reads as TGTGCCAGCAGCGAAGGGGGTGGTTCCTACAATGAGCAGTTCTTC.

The chain uses TRBV9 and TRBJ1-1, with D uncertain. Trimming stripped 3 bases from V and 1 base from J, with 7 bases between. This CDR3 has 13 amino acids. Germline values: CDR1 SGDLS, CDR2 YYNGEE. This CDR3 reads CASSDRGNTEAFF. CDR3 DNA: TGTGCCAGCAGCGATCGGGGGAACACTGAAGCTTTCTTT.

The chain has TRBV4-1 and TRBJ1-2, with 9 bases lining up with TRBD1. Germline values: CDR1 MGHRA, CDR2 YSYEKL. Trimming at V came to 0 bases and at J to 6 bases, leaving 8 bases not matched to a gene. CDR3 length: 16 amino acids. CDR3 DNA: TGCGCCAGCAGCCAAGAACCGGGACAGGGTCGCGATGGCTACACCTTC. Its translation: CASSQEPGQGRDGYTF.

The J gene is TRBJ2-5, the V gene TRBV7-2, with D possibly being TRBD1 (5 bases). Between the trimmed V and J ends, which lost 3 bases and 0 bases, there was a span of 11 bases. Germline CDR1 is SGHTA and CDR2 is FQGNSA. There are 15 residues in the CDR3. In DNA form, the CDR3 reads TGTGCCAGCAGCTTTGGGGCTTTGTACCAAGAGACCCAGTACTTC. Protein product: CASSFGALYQETQYF.

The DNA for the CDR3 is TGCGCCAGCAGCCCTGACGGAGAGACCTACAATGAGCAGTTCTTC. It is translated as CASSPDGETYNEQFF. The V and J genes are TRBV5-1 and TRBJ2-1; D is unresolved. This CDR3 spans 15 amino acids. V lost 4 bases and J lost 2, with 13 bases in between. Germline-derived CDR1 and CDR2 are SGHRS and YFSETQ.

This clone appeared a few times. The chain joins TRBV7-3 to TRBJ2-1, with 12 bases lining up with TRBD2. CDR1 is SGHTA, CDR2 FQGTGA, per germline. Unmatched junction bases numbered 13, after V lost 5 bases and J lost 8 bases. The CDR3 is 17 residues long. DNA of the CDR3: TGTGCCAGCAGCGCACCATTCCTAGCGGGGGGGCCCTATGAGCAGTTCTTC. Translating gives CASSAPFLAGGPYEQFF.

V is TRBV2 and J is TRBJ2-5; TRBD1 matches 9 bases. The DNA end lines up better with TRBJ2-7; the J call may be wrong. The CDR3 spans 14 residues. The germline gives CDR1 SNHLY, CDR2 FYNNEI. CDR3 sequence reads: CASGGTGPSYEQYF. CDR3 sequence (DNA): TGTGCCAGCGGAGGGACAGGGCCCTCCTACGAGCAGTACTTC.

There are a few counts of this clone. The genes are TRBV7-2 and TRBJ2-7; tentatively, D is TRBD1 or TRBD2 (5 bases each). The CDR3 totals 12 residues. Germline V gene sequence: CDR1 SGHTA, CDR2 FQGNSA. V dropped 3 bases and J dropped 2 bases, with 5 bases sitting between them. The CDR3 DNA sequence: TGTGCCAGCAGCTTGGGGGCCTACGAGCAGTACTTC. Its protein product is CASSLGAYEQYF.

The chain joins TRBV10-3 to TRBJ1-1; 7 nucleotides agree with TRBD1. The CDR3 length is 16 residues. Germline CDR1 and CDR2: ENHRY and SYGVKD. After removal of 2 bases from V and 0 bases from J, the junction contained 6 bases not matched to a gene. The CDR3 DNA follows: TGTGCCATCAGTGAGGGGGCGGGACAGCTGAACACTGAAGCTTTCTTT. Translated: CAISEGAGQLNTEAFF.